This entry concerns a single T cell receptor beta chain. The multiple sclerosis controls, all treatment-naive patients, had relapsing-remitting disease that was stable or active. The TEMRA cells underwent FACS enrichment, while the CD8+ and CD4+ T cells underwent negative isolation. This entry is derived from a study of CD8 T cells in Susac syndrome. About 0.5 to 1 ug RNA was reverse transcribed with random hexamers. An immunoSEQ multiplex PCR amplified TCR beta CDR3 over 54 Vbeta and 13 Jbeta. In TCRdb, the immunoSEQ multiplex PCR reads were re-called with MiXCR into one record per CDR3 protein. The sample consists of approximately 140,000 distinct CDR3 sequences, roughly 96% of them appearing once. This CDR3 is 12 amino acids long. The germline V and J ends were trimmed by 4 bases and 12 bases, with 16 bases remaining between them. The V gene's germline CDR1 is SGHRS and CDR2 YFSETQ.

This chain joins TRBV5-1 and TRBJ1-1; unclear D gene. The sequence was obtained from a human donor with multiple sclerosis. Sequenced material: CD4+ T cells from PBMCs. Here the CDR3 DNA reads TGCGCCAGCAGCCCCGACATGCGGAAAACTTTCTTT. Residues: CASSPDMRKTFF.